Listed below are T cell receptor beta chains from one sample, sequenced in a study of OX40 agonist ivuxolimab in advanced cancers. Using immunoSEQ multiplex PCR, the repertoire was profiled, and TCRdb retains in-frame clones only, with some absent. The sample includes tens of thousands of clones, 81% of them seen just once. Sample: CD4+ or CD8+ T cells sorted from blood, taken in a trial of the OX40 agonist ivuxolimab. Receptor source: an adult with an advanced solid tumor such as melanoma, head and neck, liver or kidney cancer. Each CDR3 is given with its conserved first and last residue. The order of the fields is D gene, V gene, clone size, J gene, CDR3 protein, CDR3 DNA. The D gene is left open where the match is weak. Some rows mark clone size as missing; the rest say once, few, many or name a class of expanded clone.

d_call: -; v_call: TRBV7-2; clone_size: -; j_call: TRBJ1-3; cdr3_aa: CASSAALSGNTIYF; cdr3_nt: TGTGCCAGCAGCGCCGCCCTCTCTGGAAACACCATATATTTT
d_call: -; v_call: TRBV5-1; clone_size: -; j_call: TRBJ2-3; cdr3_aa: CASAKGTLGDTQYF; cdr3_nt: TGCGCCAGCGCCAAGGGAACGTTGGGGGATACGCAGTATTTT
d_call: -; v_call: TRBV6-4; clone_size: -; j_call: TRBJ2-7; cdr3_aa: CASREWAGRNEQYF; cdr3_nt: TGTGCCAGCAGGGAGTGGGCAGGGAGGAACGAGCAGTACTTC
d_call: -; v_call: TRBV19; clone_size: -; j_call: TRBJ1-2; cdr3_aa: CASTPPGTNYGYTF; cdr3_nt: TGTGCCAGTACCCCCCCCGGGACTAACTATGGCTACACCTTC
d_call: -; v_call: TRBV18; clone_size: once; j_call: TRBJ2-3; cdr3_aa: CASSPVDTDTQYF; cdr3_nt: TGTGCCAGCTCACCCGTGGATACAGATACGCAGTATTTT
d_call: -; v_call: TRBV7-2; clone_size: once; j_call: TRBJ1-2; cdr3_aa: CASSPGQATYGYTF; cdr3_nt: TGTGCCAGCAGTCCCGGGCAGGCTACCTATGGCTACACCTTC
d_call: TRBD1; v_call: TRBV5-1; clone_size: -; j_call: TRBJ2-4; cdr3_aa: CASSLDRGVAKNIQYF; cdr3_nt: TGCGCCAGCAGCTTGGACAGGGGGGTCGCCAAAAACATTCAGTACTTC
d_call: TRBD2; v_call: TRBV18; clone_size: -; j_call: TRBJ2-2; cdr3_aa: CASSPMGLAGATAGELFF; cdr3_nt: TGTGCCAGCTCACCAATGGGACTAGCGGGGGCGACGGCCGGGGAGCTGTTTTTT
d_call: -; v_call: TRBV6-5; clone_size: -; j_call: TRBJ1-1; cdr3_aa: CASSYGPYPTEAFF; cdr3_nt: TGTGCCAGCAGTTACGGCCCCTACCCCACTGAAGCTTTCTTT
d_call: -; v_call: TRBV12-1; clone_size: -; j_call: TRBJ1-1; cdr3_aa: CASSFPPPGHLNTEAFF; cdr3_nt: TGTGCCAGCAGCTTTCCCCCTCCAGGACACTTGAACACTGAAGCTTTCTTT
d_call: TRBD2; v_call: TRBV6-1; clone_size: -; j_call: TRBJ2-3; cdr3_aa: CASSEPPGGYLDTQYF; cdr3_nt: TGTGCCAGCAGTGAACCCCCGGGGGGGTATTTAGATACGCAGTATTTT
d_call: -; v_call: TRBV30; clone_size: -; j_call: TRBJ2-2; cdr3_aa: CAWSVGGTGELFF; cdr3_nt: TGTGCCTGGAGTGTCGGGGGAACCGGGGAGCTGTTTTTT
d_call: TRBD1; v_call: TRBV13; clone_size: -; j_call: TRBJ1-6; cdr3_aa: CASSLEPPNRGNSPLHF; cdr3_nt: TGTGCCAGCAGCTTAGAGCCCCCCAACAGGGGAAATTCACCCCTCCACTTT
d_call: TRBD1; v_call: TRBV5-1; clone_size: -; j_call: TRBJ2-2; cdr3_aa: CASSFWGQGASGELFF; cdr3_nt: TGCGCCAGCAGCTTTTGGGGACAGGGGGCCTCCGGGGAGCTGTTTTTT
d_call: -; v_call: TRBV11-2; clone_size: -; j_call: TRBJ1-4; cdr3_aa: CASSEIGRRGEKLFF; cdr3_nt: TGTGCCAGCAGCGAGATAGGACGGCGGGGAGAAAAACTGTTTTTT
d_call: -; v_call: TRBV13; clone_size: -; j_call: TRBJ2-7; cdr3_aa: CASSLLQVPYEQYF; cdr3_nt: TGTGCCAGCAGCTTACTACAGGTGCCCTACGAGCAGTACTTC
d_call: -; v_call: TRBV10-3; clone_size: few; j_call: TRBJ1-5; cdr3_aa: CAISDNRQPQHF; cdr3_nt: TGTGCCATCAGTGATAATCGTCAGCCCCAGCATTTT
d_call: -; v_call: TRBV5-1; clone_size: once; j_call: TRBJ2-1; cdr3_aa: CASSSPESSNEQFF; cdr3_nt: TGCGCCAGCAGCTCCCCGGAATCGTCCAATGAGCAGTTCTTC
d_call: TRBD2; v_call: TRBV7-8; clone_size: many; j_call: TRBJ2-5; cdr3_aa: CASSEASGGAGETQYF; cdr3_nt: TGTGCCAGCAGCGAAGCTAGCGGGGGGGCCGGAGAGACCCAGTACTTC
d_call: -; v_call: TRBV7-2; clone_size: -; j_call: TRBJ1-2; cdr3_aa: CASSFDLRDGYTF; cdr3_nt: TGTGCCAGCAGCTTCGACCTTCGAGATGGCTACACCTTC
d_call: -; v_call: TRBV15; clone_size: few; j_call: TRBJ1-5; cdr3_aa: CATSRDKGFNQPQHF; cdr3_nt: TGTGCCACCAGCAGAGATAAGGGGTTTAATCAGCCCCAGCATTTT
d_call: -; v_call: TRBV29-1; clone_size: -; j_call: TRBJ1-2; cdr3_aa: CSVKQTHYGYTF; cdr3_nt: TGCAGCGTTAAACAGACCCACTATGGCTACACCTTC
d_call: -; v_call: TRBV15; clone_size: -; j_call: TRBJ1-2; cdr3_aa: CATSRAHLGGYTF; cdr3_nt: TGTGCCACCAGCAGAGCCCACCTGGGTGGCTACACCTTC
d_call: TRBD2; v_call: TRBV2; clone_size: -; j_call: TRBJ2-3; cdr3_aa: CASSAGLADTDTQYF; cdr3_nt: TGTGCCAGCAGTGCGGGCCTAGCGGACACAGATACGCAGTATTTT
d_call: TRBD1; v_call: TRBV18; clone_size: -; j_call: TRBJ2-7; cdr3_aa: CASSGTGLYEQYF; cdr3_nt: TGTGCCAGCTCAGGGACAGGCCTCTACGAGCAGTACTTC
d_call: -; v_call: TRBV16; clone_size: -; j_call: TRBJ1-6; cdr3_aa: CASSQSAGKGSPLHF; cdr3_nt: TGTGCCAGCAGCCAATCCGCAGGGAAGGGTTCACCCCTCCACTTT
d_call: TRBD2; v_call: TRBV7-2; clone_size: -; j_call: TRBJ2-2; cdr3_aa: CASSPLAGMLDTGELFF; cdr3_nt: TGTGCCAGCAGCCCCCTAGCGGGGATGCTGGACACCGGGGAGCTGTTTTTT
d_call: -; v_call: TRBV30; clone_size: -; j_call: TRBJ2-7; cdr3_aa: CAWAYNEQYF; cdr3_nt: TGTGCCTGGGCCTACAACGAGCAGTACTTC
d_call: -; v_call: TRBV9; clone_size: -; j_call: TRBJ1-1; cdr3_aa: CASSERDTPPYTEAFF; cdr3_nt: TGTGCCAGCAGCGAGAGGGACACCCCCCCCTACACTGAAGCTTTCTTT
d_call: TRBD1; v_call: TRBV6-6; clone_size: few; j_call: TRBJ1-1; cdr3_aa: CASSSGQPMNTEAFF; cdr3_nt: TGTGCCAGCAGTTCGGGACAGCCGATGAACACTGAAGCTTTCTTT
d_call: TRBD1; v_call: TRBV19; clone_size: -; j_call: TRBJ1-2; cdr3_aa: CASSAPGQGAYGYTF; cdr3_nt: TGTGCCAGTAGTGCCCCGGGACAGGGGGCCTATGGCTACACCTTC
d_call: -; v_call: TRBV11-1; clone_size: -; j_call: TRBJ1-6; cdr3_aa: CASSSLAGSDSPLHF; cdr3_nt: TGTGCCAGCAGCTCTCTAGCGGGTAGCGATTCACCCCTCCACTTT
d_call: -; v_call: TRBV27; clone_size: -; j_call: TRBJ2-3; cdr3_aa: CASSSQGGAQYF; cdr3_nt: TGTGCCAGCAGTTCACAGGGTGGCGCGCAGTATTTT
d_call: TRBD2; v_call: TRBV4-1; clone_size: once; j_call: TRBJ2-7; cdr3_aa: CASRLGGGRGFESYEQYF; cdr3_nt: TGCGCCAGCAGGCTGGGGGGGGGTAGAGGGTTTGAGTCCTACGAGCAGTACTTC
d_call: TRBD2; v_call: TRBV15; clone_size: -; j_call: TRBJ2-4; cdr3_aa: CATSRDLAGGNIQYF; cdr3_nt: TGTGCCACCAGCAGAGATTTAGCGGGGGGGAACATTCAGTACTTC
d_call: -; v_call: TRBV5-4; clone_size: -; j_call: TRBJ2-3; cdr3_aa: CASSTPTDTQYF; cdr3_nt: TGTGCCAGCAGCACCCCGACAGATACGCAGTATTTT
d_call: TRBD1; v_call: TRBV10-3; clone_size: -; j_call: TRBJ1-6; cdr3_aa: CAITPGQNNSPLHF; cdr3_nt: TGTGCCATCACACCGGGACAGAATAATTCACCCCTCCACTTT
d_call: -; v_call: TRBV29-1; clone_size: -; j_call: TRBJ2-7; cdr3_aa: CSVQSRPGALNEQYF; cdr3_nt: TGCAGCGTTCAATCCAGGCCAGGGGCCCTCAACGAGCAGTACTTC
d_call: -; v_call: TRBV7-8; clone_size: -; j_call: TRBJ1-2; cdr3_aa: CASSLASGVFDGYTF; cdr3_nt: TGTGCCAGCAGCTTAGCGTCCGGGGTTTTCGACGGCTACACCTTC